The 26 T cell receptor beta chains listed next were all sequenced from one sample in a study of beta chain features in type 1 diabetes. Isolated RNA was reverse transcribed in full, so expressed TCRB transcripts were sequenced. The table came from immunoSEQ multiplex PCR; TCRdb's copy has only in-frame clones and leaves some out. The top ten clones hold approximately 0.05% of a sample with some 500,000 clones, roughly 11% of them seen once. Sequencing was carried out using naive CD4+ T cells from blood. Source of these receptors: a woman under 30 in good health.

The chain combines TRBV6-1 with TRBJ2-5; D call uncertain. The V end was cut by 4 bases, the J end by 1 base, with 7 bases between. Germline CDR1 MNHNS, CDR2 SASEGT. CDR3 size: 13 residues. CDR3 in amino acids: CASSGGAQETQYF. In nucleotides, the CDR3 is TGTGCCAGCAGTGGAGGAGCCCAAGAGACCCAGTACTTC.

The sample holds a few counts of this clone. The chain carries TRBV15 and TRBJ2-2, with 9 bases fitting TRBD2. The CDR3 loop spans 17 amino acids. Germline CDR1 reads LNHNV; CDR2 reads YYDKDF (reference sequence). Trimming at V came to 5 bases and at J to 4 bases, leaving 11 bases not matched to a gene. The chain's CDR3 is CATSPRFLAGATGELFF. The DNA for the CDR3 is TGTGCCACCAGCCCCCGGTTTTTAGCGGGAGCCACCGGGGAGCTGTTTTTT. Full variable domain (remainder filled in from reference TRBV15 and TRBJ2-2): DAMVIQNPRYQVTQFGKPVTLSCSQTLNHNVMYWYQQKSSQAPKLLFHYYDKDFNNEADTPDNFQSRRPNTSFCFLDIRSPGLGDTAMYLCATSPRFLAGATGELFFGEGSRLTVL.

This clone was counted a few times. The chain combines TRBV30 with TRBJ2-7; a possible D gene is TRBD1 (6 bases). There are 13 residues in the CDR3. V was cut by 5 bases and J by 4 bases, with 15 bases left in between. CDR1 is GTSNPN and CDR2 is SVGIG in the germline V gene (reference sequence). The CDR3 nucleotides are TGTGCCTGGGGCTCCGGGACACCTTACGAGCAGTACTTC. Translated: CAWGSGTPYEQYF. The whole variable domain, filled in from reference TRBV30 and TRBJ2-7, reads SQTIHQWPATLVQPVGSPLSLECTVEGTSNPNLYWYRQAAGRGLQLLFYSVGIGQISSEVPQNLSASRPQDRQFILSSKKLLLSDSGFYLCAWGSGTPYEQYFGPGTRLTVT.

This clone was seen a handful of times. This chain joins TRBV7-8 and TRBJ2-2; D uncertain. CDR1 is SGHVS and CDR2 is FQNEAQ in the germline V gene. V lost 1 base and J 0 bases, leaving 6 bases between the germline ends. This CDR3 spans 15 amino acids. CDR3 in amino acids: CASSLVISNTGELFF. The DNA for the CDR3 is TGTGCCAGCAGCTTAGTAATCTCGAACACCGGGGAGCTGTTTTTT. The full variable domain, rest sourced from reference TRBV7-8 and TRBJ2-2, is GAGVSQSPRYKVAKRGQDVALRCDPISGHVSLFWYQQALGQGPEFLTYFQNEAQLDKSGLPSDRFFAERPEGSVSTLKIQRTQQEDSAVYLCASSLVISNTGELFFGEGSRLTVL.

In this sample, this clone turned up a few times. This chain uses TRBV5-1 with TRBJ2-3; D remains unclear. Trimming cost V 5 bases and J 6 bases, with 7 bases left between them. CDR1 and CDR2 (germline): SGHRS, YFSETQ. The CDR3 runs to 11 residues. CDR3: CASSIADTQYF. CDR3 bases: TGCGCCAGCAGTATTGCGGATACGCAGTATTTT.

The CDR3 DNA follows: TGTGCCAGCAGAGCCCGGCAGGGCTCCTACAATGAGCAGTTCTTC. Translating it yields CASRARQGSYNEQFF. The genes are TRBV7-9 and TRBJ2-1; weak D call: TRBD1 (5 bases). Germline assignment: CDR1 SEHNR and CDR2 FQNEAQ (reference sequence). The CDR3 is 15 residues long. V lost 6 bases and J 0 bases, leaving 12 bases between the germline ends. Full variable domain (outside the CDR3, taken from reference TRBV7-9 and TRBJ2-1): DTGVSQNPRHKITKRGQNVTFRCDPISEHNRLYWYRQTLGQGPEFLTYFQNEAQLEKSRLLSDRFSAERPKGSFSTLEIQRTEQGDSAMYLCASRARQGSYNEQFFGPGTRLTVL.

This clone has just a few counts. The V gene is TRBV23-1, the J gene TRBJ1-2; no firm D call. TRBV23-1 is reported as an ORF; its role is uncertain. The V gene lost 0 bases and the J gene lost 5 bases, with 7 bases spanning the gap. The CDR3 runs 13 residues. The CDR3 DNA follows: TGCGCCAGCAGTCAATCATCGGAGTATGGCTACACCTTC. It codes for CASSQSSEYGYTF.

The V call is TRBV29-1, the J call TRBJ1-1; 7 bases line up with TRBD1. Germline values: CDR1 SQVTM, CDR2 ANQGSEA. The ends lost 6 bases at V and 4 bases at J; junction bases unmatched: 5. The CDR3 totals 12 residues. The CDR3: CSVTGEVTEAFF. The CDR3 DNA follows: TGCAGCGTCACAGGGGAAGTCACTGAAGCTTTCTTT.

The V call is TRBV7-9, the J call TRBJ2-5; 11 nucleotides agree with TRBD2. This CDR3 has 17 amino acids. The junction had 7 bases not matched to a gene; V was cut back by 2 bases and J by 2 bases. The germline V gene has CDR1 SEHNR and CDR2 FQNEAQ (reference sequence). The CDR3 nucleotides are TGTGCCAGCAGCTTACGATATGGGACTAGCGGTCAAGAGACCCAGTACTTC. Its translation is CASSLRYGTSGQETQYF.

This chain links TRBV4-3 with TRBJ2-1; D possibly corresponds to TRBD2 (6 bases). V shed 0 bases and J shed 0 bases, with 9 bases lying between them. This CDR3 spans 16 amino acids. CDR1 is LGHNA and CDR2 is YSLEER in the germline V gene. The CDR3 loop reads CASSQEWRDSYNEQFF. The CDR3 DNA reads TGCGCCAGCAGCCAAGAATGGAGGGACTCCTACAATGAGCAGTTCTTC.

This clone was observed a handful of times. The chain combines TRBV4-2 with TRBJ2-7; TRBD2 aligns across 9 bases. The germline V gene encodes CDR1 LGHNA and CDR2 YNFKEQ. V dropped 3 bases and J dropped 4; count of bases not matched to a gene: 7. There are 15 residues in the CDR3. CDR3 sequence: CASSHRSGREYEQYF. The CDR3 DNA is TGTGCCAGCAGCCATCGTAGCGGGAGAGAGTACGAGCAGTACTTC.

This clone was detected a few times. The chain recombines TRBV27 with TRBJ2-3; a weak D match, TRBD1 (6 bases). V was pared by 3 bases and J by 5 bases, with 12 bases between. Germline CDR1 MNHEY, CDR2 SMNVEV (reference sequence). The CDR3 has 14 amino acids. CDR3 sequence reads: CASSLNRAGDTQYF. The CDR3 region has the DNA TGTGCCAGCAGTTTGAACAGGGCGGGAGATACGCAGTATTTT.

This clone appeared a single time. The chain uses TRBV29-1 and TRBJ2-7; TRBD2 is a possible D gene (5 bases). The CDR3 totals 12 residues. The V gene's germline CDR1 is SQVTM and CDR2 ANQGSEA. V was pared by 7 bases and J by 2 bases, with 12 bases between. The DNA for the CDR3 is TGCAGCGGTGGAGGTGCGCCCTACGAGCAGTACTTC. Amino acids: CSGGGAPYEQYF.

This clone was seen more than once but under ten times. The DNA for the CDR3 is TGTGCCAGCAGCCCCAGCCGGGACCCTAGCTCCTACAATGAGCAGTTCTTC. Translating gives CASSPSRDPSSYNEQFF. The chain has TRBV7-9 and TRBJ2-1, with D perhaps assigned TRBD1 or TRBD2 (5 bases each). Germline V CDR1 and CDR2: SEHNR, FQNEAQ (reference sequence). Between the trimmed V and J ends, which lost 5 bases and 0 bases, there was a span of 17 bases. The CDR3 is 17 residues long.

This chain joins TRBV5-5 and TRBJ2-3; perhaps TRBD1 as D (6 bases). Trimming took off 2 bases at V and 0 bases at J, with 13 bases between the two ends. The germline CDR1 and CDR2 sequences are SGHKS and YYEKEE (reference sequence). The CDR3 runs 16 residues. The CDR3 nucleotides are TGTGCCAGCAGCTTATTACAGGGCCCGAGCACAGATACGCAGTATTTT. This sequence encodes CASSLLQGPSTDTQYF.

This clone came up a few times. J is TRBJ1-2 and V is TRBV5-6, with a weak D call TRBD1 (5 bases). The V end was cut by 3 bases, the J end by 4 bases, with 7 bases between. Germline loops: CDR1 SGHDT, CDR2 YYEEEE. The CDR3 runs 12 residues. CDR3 nucleotides: TGTGCCAGCAGCTCAGGGTCCTATGGCTACACCTTC. The encoded protein is CASSSGSYGYTF.

This clone turned up a few times. V and J are TRBV2 and TRBJ2-5; unclear D gene. Trimming removed 6 bases at V and 5 bases at J, with 7 bases between. The CDR3 spans 11 residues. CDR1 and CDR2 from the germline V gene are SNHLY and FYNNEI. CDR3 nucleotides: TGTGCCAGCAGGATTGGGGAGACCCAGTACTTC. Amino acids: CASRIGETQYF.

This clone was counted only a few times. This chain connects TRBV11-3 to TRBJ2-1; D might be TRBD1 (5 bases). Per the germline V gene, CDR1 is SGHNT and CDR2 is YENEEA. Trimming left V 5 bases short and J 2 bases short, with 16 bases between. The CDR3 spans 16 residues. The CDR3 DNA sequence: TGTGCCAGCAGCCGAAGGGGCGGAGAAGCCTACAATGAGCAGTTCTTC. Encoded protein: CASSRRGGEAYNEQFF.

J is TRBJ2-7 and V is TRBV14; D is undetermined. There are 13 residues in the CDR3. Germline V gene data show CDR1 as SGHDN and CDR2 as FVKESK. Trimming stripped 3 bases from V and 7 bases from J, with 13 bases between. The CDR3 spells CASSQTLVGEQYF. CDR3 bases: TGTGCCAGCAGCCAGACCTTGGTGGGGGAGCAGTACTTC. The variable domain in full, with the rest retrieved from reference TRBV14 and TRBJ2-7, is EAGVTQFPSHSVIEKGQTVTLRCDPISGHDNLYWYRRVMGKEIKFLLHFVKESKQDESGMPNNRFLAERTGGTYSTLKVQPAELEDSGVYFCASSQTLVGEQYFGPGTRLTVT.

The chain is built from TRBV4-2 and TRBJ2-3; weak D call: TRBD1 (6 bases). Germline values: CDR1 LGHNA, CDR2 YNFKEQ. The CDR3 contains 15 residues. Between the trimmed V and J ends, which lost 4 bases and 6 bases, there was a span of 17 bases. CDR3 DNA sequence: TGTGCCAGCAGCCCTACATCCATTAGGGGGGATACGCAGTATTTT. Translation gives CASSPTSIRGDTQYF.

This clone has just a few counts. The chain has TRBV5-1 and TRBJ2-3, with TRBD1 matching 8 bases. This CDR3 is built from 15 residues. From germline, CDR1 is SGHRS and CDR2 YFSETQ. V lost 4 bases and J lost 3; bases outside the gene matches: 7. In nucleotides, the CDR3 is TGCGCCAGCAGCCTGGACAGGGTGTTGACAGATACGCAGTATTTT. It codes for CASSLDRVLTDTQYF.

To note about this clone: Other nucleotide sequences from this sample produce the same CDR3. This chain links TRBV7-3 with TRBJ2-1; 10 nucleotides match TRBD2. CDR3 length equals 15 residues. Unmatched junction bases numbered 4, after V lost 2 bases and J lost 6 bases. The V gene's germline CDR1 is SGHTA and CDR2 FQGTGA. The CDR3 is CASSLLAGVGNEQFF. CDR3 nucleotide sequence: TGTGCCAGCAGCTTACTAGCGGGAGTGGGCAATGAGCAGTTCTTC.

The sample holds a few counts of this clone. A read error may account for a junction end that differs from germline. The chain links TRBV28 to TRBJ2-3; 8 bases agree with TRBD2. The CDR3 consists of 13 residues. The germline gives CDR1 MDHEN, CDR2 SYDVKM. CDR3 residues: CAGSGGYTDTQYF. CDR3 bases: TGTGCCGGCAGCGGGGGTTACACAGATACGCAGTATTTT.

The CDR3 sequence: CASSQVPVASVYNEQFF. The CDR3 DNA reads as TGCGCCAGCAGCCAAGTTCCGGTGGCTAGCGTCTACAATGAGCAGTTCTTC. V gene TRBV4-1 combines with J gene TRBJ2-1; tentative D call: TRBD2 (6 bases). The CDR3 runs to 17 residues. CDR1 is MGHRA, CDR2 YSYEKL, per germline. V lost 1 base and J 3 bases, leaving 16 bases between the germline ends.

On this clone: Other DNA sequences of this sample code for an identical CDR3. The chain couples TRBV5-1 to TRBJ2-3; D remains ambiguous. Trimming took off 0 bases at V and 0 bases at J, with 5 bases between the two ends. The germline V gene encodes CDR1 SGHRS and CDR2 YFSETQ. The length of the CDR3 is 14 residues. CDR3 sequence (DNA): TGCGCCAGCAGCTTGGGTCAGAGCACAGATACGCAGTATTTT. This gives the protein CASSLGQSTDTQYF.

This rearrangement joins TRBV6-5 to TRBJ2-3, with D perhaps matching TRBD2 (5 bases). Germline-derived CDR1 and CDR2 are MNHEY and SVGAGI. V was clipped by 6 bases and J by 2 bases, with 15 bases between them. The CDR3 runs 15 residues. The CDR3 DNA sequence: TGTGCCAGCAGGCGTCTCGCGGGCCTCACAGATACGCAGTATTTT. This translates into CASRRLAGLTDTQYF.